The 25 T cell receptor beta chains below come from one sample, sequenced in a study of blood T cell repertoires in COVID-19. Assay used: immunoSEQ multiplex PCR; TCRdb lists only in-frame clones, some missing. The sample shows approximately 82,000 clones, around 82% of them seen only once. The sample taken for sequencing was peripheral blood. The source of these receptors is a man aged 45-65 years with active or convalescent COVID-19.

The chain recombines TRBV2 with TRBJ2-3, with D possibly being TRBD2 (5 bases). Germline CDR1 SNHLY, CDR2 FYNNEI. This CDR3 comprises 14 residues. Trimming removed 6 bases at V and 0 bases at J, with 10 bases between. CDR3: CASRQRTSTDTQYF. Here the CDR3 DNA reads TGTGCCAGCAGACAGCGGACTAGCACAGATACGCAGTATTTT.

The chain couples TRBV27 to TRBJ2-2, with a tentative D call TRBD2 (6 bases). Trimming pared 3 bases from V and 2 bases from J, leaving 10 bases between. The CDR3 has 15 amino acids. Germline V gene data show CDR1 as MNHEY and CDR2 as SMNVEV (reference sequence). The CDR3 sequence: CASSFGTPNTGELFF. CDR3 nucleotides: TGTGCCAGCAGTTTCGGGACTCCCAACACCGGGGAGCTGTTTTTT.

The rearrangement joins TRBV2 to TRBJ1-2; D not certain. The CDR3 has 15 residues. Trimming took 2 bases from V and 6 from J, leaving 16 bases between them. From germline, CDR1 is SNHLY and CDR2 FYNNEI. CDR3 bases: TGTGCCAGCAGTGAACGTGGGCGCATACAGAATGGCTACACCTTC. It is translated as CASSERGRIQNGYTF.

The rearrangement uses TRBV28 and TRBJ1-1; 8 bases agree with TRBD1. The CDR3 contains 16 residues. Germline CDR1 and CDR2: MDHEN and SYDVKM. The J segment lost 3 bases and the V segment lost 5 bases, leaving 11 bases of the junction unmatched. CDR3 in DNA: TGTGCCAGCAGTCCCCTGGGACAGGCGGAGGACACTGAAGCTTTCTTT. As protein: CASSPLGQAEDTEAFF. The whole variable domain, remainder taken from reference TRBV28 and TRBJ1-1, is DVKVTQSSRYLVKRTGEKVFLECVQDMDHENMFWYRQDPGLGLRLIYFSYDVKMKEKGDIPEGYSVSREKKERFSLILESASTNQTSMYLCASSPLGQAEDTEAFFGQGTRLTVV.

The chain is built from TRBV9 and TRBJ1-3, with 7 bases identical to TRBD1. The germline V gene encodes CDR1 SGDLS and CDR2 YYNGEE. This CDR3 spans 12 amino acids. V trimming: 4 bases; J trimming: 9 bases; junction bases outside the gene matches: 4. CDR3 DNA: TGTGCCAGCAGCCCACAGGGGATCACCATATATTTT. This sequence encodes CASSPQGITIYF.

The gene calls are TRBV15 and TRBJ1-2, with 8 bases lining up with TRBD1. The length of the CDR3 is 14 residues. The germline gives CDR1 LNHNV, CDR2 YYDKDF (reference sequence). The V gene end was trimmed by 5 bases and the J gene end by 5 bases; junction bases not matched to a gene: 7. The CDR3 is CATSVGTGLYGYTF. The CDR3 DNA is TGTGCCACCAGCGTCGGGACAGGCCTATATGGCTACACCTTC.

The chain links TRBV15 to TRBJ2-3; the D gene is possibly TRBD2 (6 bases). The CDR3 covers 13 residues. With 1 base removed from V and 4 bases from J, the gap between germline ends came to 6 bases. CDR1 LNHNV and CDR2 YYDKDF come from the germline V gene (reference sequence). CDR3 nucleotide sequence: TGTGCCACCAGCAGAGGGGGGGCAGATACGCAGTATTTT. Its translation: CATSRGGADTQYF. The variable domain in full, completed from reference TRBV15 and TRBJ2-3, reads DAMVIQNPRYQVTQFGKPVTLSCSQTLNHNVMYWYQQKSSQAPKLLFHYYDKDFNNEADTPDNFQSRRPNTSFCFLDIRSPGLGDTAMYLCATSRGGADTQYFGPGTRLTVL.

This sequence joins TRBV28 and TRBJ2-3; D ambiguous. CDR3 length: 14 amino acids. V lost 7 bases and J 0 bases, leaving 11 bases between the germline ends. From germline, CDR1 is MDHEN and CDR2 SYDVKM. The CDR3 is CASNKDSSTDTQYF. DNA for the CDR3: TGTGCCAGCAACAAAGATTCTAGCACAGATACGCAGTATTTT. Drawing the rest from reference TRBV28 and TRBJ2-3, the complete variable domain is DVKVTQSSRYLVKRTGEKVFLECVQDMDHENMFWYRQDPGLGLRLIYFSYDVKMKEKGDIPEGYSVSREKKERFSLILESASTNQTSMYLCASNKDSSTDTQYFGPGTRLTVL.

This chain links TRBV10-2 with TRBJ2-3; 13 positions agree with TRBD2. CDR1 is WSHSY and CDR2 is SAAADI in the germline V gene. The length of the CDR3 is 15 residues. The V gene end was trimmed by 7 bases and the J gene end by 3 bases; junction bases not matched to a gene: 4. CDR3 region: CASNQGLAGTDTQYF. CDR3 coding DNA: TGCGCCAGCAACCAGGGACTAGCGGGGACAGATACGCAGTATTTT.

The table lists this clone with a count of one. The chain uses TRBV4-1 and TRBJ2-2, with 7 bases that match TRBD2. The CDR3 runs 17 residues. Germline loops: CDR1 MGHRA, CDR2 YSYEKL. Trimming cost V 0 bases and J 1 base; bases outside gene matches: 5. This CDR3 is CASSQERGGLNTGELFF. The CDR3 DNA follows: TGCGCCAGCAGCCAAGAAAGGGGAGGGTTGAACACCGGGGAGCTGTTTTTT.

This clone has a handful of counts. V usage is TRBV7-9 and J usage is TRBJ1-2; 7 bases match TRBD1. With V trimmed by 2 bases and J by 7 bases, 10 bases remained unmatched. CDR3 length: 15 residues. From germline, CDR1 is SEHNR and CDR2 FQNEAQ (reference sequence). CDR3 sequence: CASSLIVRGGVGYTF. The CDR3 nucleotides read TGTGCCAGCAGCTTAATTGTTAGAGGGGGCGTTGGCTACACCTTC. Complete variable domain (other parts from reference TRBV7-9 and TRBJ1-2): DTGVSQNPRHKITKRGQNVTFRCDPISEHNRLYWYRQTLGQGPEFLTYFQNEAQLEKSRLLSDRFSAERPKGSFSTLEIQRTEQGDSAMYLCASSLIVRGGVGYTFGSGTRLTVV.

V is TRBV4-1 and J is TRBJ2-1, with D possibly being TRBD1 (7 bases). The V gene's germline CDR1 is MGHRA and CDR2 YSYEKL. The CDR3 sequence is 19 residues long. With 0 bases removed from V and 0 bases from J, the gap between germline ends came to 18 bases. The CDR3 nucleotides are TGCGCCAGCAGCCAAGATAATCCGGGACAGACTAGCTCCTACAATGAGCAGTTCTTC. This translates into CASSQDNPGQTSSYNEQFF.

This chain connects TRBV30 to TRBJ1-2; 9 bases map to TRBD1. The CDR3 is 15 amino acids. The J segment lost 2 bases and the V segment lost 6 bases, leaving 10 bases of the junction unmatched. In germline, CDR1 is GTSNPN, CDR2 SVGIG (reference sequence). CDR3 coding DNA: TGTGCCTGCCCCGGGACAGGGCAGGGGAACTATGGCTACACCTTC. As protein: CACPGTGQGNYGYTF.

The chain links TRBV6-6 to TRBJ1-2; 7 bases are shared with TRBD1. With V trimmed by 0 bases and J by 4 bases, 2 bases remained unmatched. This CDR3 is 14 amino acids long. Germline-derived CDR1 and CDR2 are MNHNY and SVGAGI (reference sequence). CDR3 sequence: CASSYSGQSYGYTF. The CDR3 region has the DNA TGTGCCAGCAGTTACTCGGGACAGAGCTATGGCTACACCTTC.

The V and J genes are TRBV19 and TRBJ1-5; possibly TRBD1 for D (5 bases). The length of the CDR3 is 19 residues. The germline V gene has CDR1 LNHDA and CDR2 SQIVND (reference sequence). V lost 3 bases to trimming and J lost 0 bases, with 21 bases between them. The CDR3 DNA reads TGTGCCAGTAGTATCGACGCCGAGCCGCGGGGGTTTAGCAATCAGCCCCAGCATTTT. This codes for CASSIDAEPRGFSNQPQHF.

This rearrangement joins TRBV7-4 to TRBJ2-2; 8 nucleotides match TRBD1. V trimming: 2 bases; J trimming: 3 bases; junction bases outside the gene matches: 5. CDR3 length: 16 residues. Germline CDR1 reads SGHVT; CDR2 reads SQSDAQ. The chain's CDR3 is CASSLRATGDTGELFF. The CDR3 DNA follows: TGTGCCAGCAGCTTACGTGCGACAGGGGACACCGGGGAGCTGTTTTTT.

This clone occurred once. The chain carries TRBV5-1 and TRBJ1-1; D is unclear. There are 14 residues in the CDR3. Trimming shortened V by 0 bases and J by 1 base, and 7 bases separated the two germline ends. CDR1 and CDR2 from the germline V gene are SGHRS and YFSETQ. CDR3 DNA: TGCGCCAGCAGCTTGGGGTCGGGGAACACTGAAGCTTTCTTT. This sequence encodes CASSLGSGNTEAFF.

The chain recombines TRBV5-6 with TRBJ1-1; D may be TRBD1 (6 bases). V lost 2 bases, J lost 6 bases, and 14 bases lay in between. The CDR3 has 14 amino acids. The germline V gene has CDR1 SGHDT and CDR2 YYEEEE. The CDR3 spells CASSFRGAPAEAFF. The DNA for the CDR3 is TGTGCCAGCAGCTTTCGGGGGGCGCCGGCTGAAGCTTTCTTT.

V gene TRBV2 combines with J gene TRBJ2-5; TRBD1 agrees at 7 bases. Unmatched junction bases numbered 4, after V lost 4 bases and J lost 2 bases. In germline, CDR1 is SNHLY, CDR2 FYNNEI. This CDR3 has 14 amino acids. CDR3 loop: CASSALGQQETQYF. The CDR3 DNA is TGTGCCAGCAGTGCTCTGGGACAGCAAGAGACCCAGTACTTC.

The genes are TRBV7-9 and TRBJ2-4; 9 bases match TRBD2. Germline V gives CDR1 SEHNR, CDR2 FQNEAQ (reference sequence). V shed 5 bases, J shed 6 bases, and the junction held 5 bases outside the gene matches. This CDR3 spans 14 amino acids. The CDR3 sequence is CASSDAGGINIQYF. For the CDR3, the DNA is TGTGCCAGCAGCGACGCGGGGGGGATAAACATTCAGTACTTC.

The genes are TRBV28 and TRBJ1-4; D is possibly TRBD1 (5 bases). V gave up 5 bases and J gave up 0 bases, with 10 bases separating them. Per the germline V gene, CDR1 is MDHEN and CDR2 is SYDVKM. CDR3 size: 15 residues. The CDR3 DNA reads TGTGCCAGCAGTCCGATGACAGCAACTAATGAAAAACTGTTTTTT. Protein product: CASSPMTATNEKLFF.

V usage is TRBV27 and J usage is TRBJ2-1, with 11 bases aligning to TRBD1. Germline lookup yields CDR1 MNHEY and CDR2 SMNVEV (reference sequence). The J segment lost 6 bases and the V segment lost 5 bases, leaving 6 bases of the junction unmatched. The CDR3 totals 15 residues. CDR3 sequence: CASSVPGQGGNEQFF. The CDR3 DNA follows: TGTGCCAGCAGTGTTCCGGGACAGGGGGGCAATGAGCAGTTCTTC.

J is TRBJ2-5 and V is TRBV28; TRBD2 matches 8 bases. Germline CDR1 reads MDHEN; CDR2 reads SYDVKM. Trimming took 3 bases from V and 8 from J; bases not matched to a gene: 5. The CDR3 runs to 13 residues. The CDR3 spells CASSLGLVGTQYF. In nucleotides, the CDR3 is TGTGCCAGCAGTTTGGGACTAGTGGGAACCCAGTACTTC. Drawing the rest from reference TRBV28 and TRBJ2-5, the complete variable domain is DVKVTQSSRYLVKRTGEKVFLECVQDMDHENMFWYRQDPGLGLRLIYFSYDVKMKEKGDIPEGYSVSREKKERFSLILESASTNQTSMYLCASSLGLVGTQYFGPGTRLLVL.

V usage is TRBV7-9 and J usage is TRBJ2-3; 9 bases match TRBD1. Losses at the gene ends were 0 bases for V and 6 bases for J; bases not matched to a gene: 7. The CDR3 covers 16 residues. Germline-derived CDR1 and CDR2 are SEHNR and FQNEAQ (reference sequence). CDR3 sequence reads: CASSLAQTGGRDTQYF. The CDR3, as DNA: TGTGCCAGCAGCTTAGCCCAAACAGGGGGCAGGGATACGCAGTATTTT.

This chain joins TRBV4-3 and TRBJ2-3; TRBD1 agrees at 7 bases. Germline V CDR1 and CDR2: LGHNA, YSLEER. The ends lost 1 base at V and 4 bases at J; junction bases unmatched: 5. The CDR3 has 15 amino acids. CDR3 in amino acids: CASSQGFQGADTQYF. CDR3 DNA: TGCGCCAGCAGCCAAGGATTTCAGGGGGCAGATACGCAGTATTTT.